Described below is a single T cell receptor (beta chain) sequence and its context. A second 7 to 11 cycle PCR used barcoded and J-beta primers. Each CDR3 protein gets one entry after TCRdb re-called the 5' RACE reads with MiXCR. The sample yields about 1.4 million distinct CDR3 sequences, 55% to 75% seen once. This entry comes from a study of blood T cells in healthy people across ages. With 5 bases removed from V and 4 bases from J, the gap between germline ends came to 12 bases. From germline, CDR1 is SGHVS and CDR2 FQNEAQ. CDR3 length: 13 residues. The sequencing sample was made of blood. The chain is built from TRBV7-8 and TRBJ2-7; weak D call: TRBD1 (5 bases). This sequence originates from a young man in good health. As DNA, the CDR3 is TGTGCCAGCAGCCCCAGGGCCCTTTACGAGCAGTACTTC. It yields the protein CASSPRALYEQYF.